This TCR beta chain appears in the sequencing data of a study of a mutant IDH1 vaccine in newly diagnosed glioma (dated by TCRdb to about 2021). About the full investigation: Vaccination was initiated 4-6 weeks after radiotherapy alone, or concurrently with temozolomide cycles in the chemotherapy-containing groups. Of the roughly 31 treated patients, 62.5% were male and approximately 38% were female, and the mean age was approximately 37 years. Before enrollment, most patients had been given radiochemotherapy with temozolomide as standard therapy, while the rest had received either radiotherapy alone or temozolomide alone. The week-35 safety follow-up was designated visit V12, and the week-47 end of study was designated visit V13. Peripheral blood was drawn at six visits: V03 (baseline), V05, V07, V10, V12 and V13. Longitudinal TCRB deep sequencing was performed for about two dozen treated patients wherever samples were available for exploratory analyses.

The CDR3 runs 13 residues from the cysteine to the phenylalanine. Here the CDR3 DNA is all that survives: 39 bases in frame from base 1. V drops 8 bases and J drops 6 bases, leaving 14 bases in between. Via the germline V gene (reference sequence), CDR1 is WNHNN and CDR2 SYGVQD. Here is what the overall study found, with its caveats: Immune responses induced by the vaccine were seen in more than 85% of patients across multiple MHC alleles. Pseudoprogression seemed to be unrelated to changes in the top peripheral T cell clonotypes found by TCRB sequencing. PBMC samples for TCRB deep sequencing were selected based on availability. It was noted by the authors that analyses of patient blood samples could not be reproduced owing to sample limitations.

Turning to this clone: This receptor's antigen is unknown. No base-level quality is on record; no much larger clone is a single base apart.

Libraries were constructed by the immunoSEQ multiplex PCR assay. Rearranged TCR beta chain sequences were amplified with the hsTCRB Kit following the manufacturer's protocol. An Illumina MiSeq was used to sequence the TCRB libraries. The study's processing was this. Demultiplexing, trimming and gene mapping were performed with the kit vendor's proprietary platform. The immuneACCESS repertoire file appears here via TCRdb, limited to in-frame rearrangements. These files lack a portion of the clones; in checked studies, under half of the deficit traces to unresolved V genes, and the cause of the others is not known. V, J and clone size reflect that table, while D and trimming were determined from the DNA. This sample is represented by tens of thousands of clones; around four fifths of them were singletons. Together, the top ten hold about 4.6% of the sample. In the paper's terms, the time point label means: week 35, safety follow-up. Each vaccine dose, consisting of 300 ug of a 20-mer mutant IDH1 peptide in Montanide, was administered subcutaneously with topical imiquimod. Patients received eight vaccinations in weeks 1, 3, 5, 7, 11, 15, 19 and 23, corresponding to visits V03 through V10. All donors had newly diagnosed IDH1-mutant astrocytomas of WHO grade 3 or 4 that showed loss of nuclear ATRX. The samples were drawn from NOA16, a multicentre, single-arm, open-label phase I trial in Germany that tested a mutant IDH1 peptide vaccine in humans for the first time. Genomic DNA for TCRB sequencing was extracted from EDTA blood using the DNeasy Blood and Tissue Kit.

The rearranged segments are TRBV10-1 and TRBJ2-1; the D element could tentatively be TRBD1 or TRBD2, as 6 bases agree for each. This clonotype was sampled from a man aged 25-45 years with glioma. The specimen comprised PBMCs, sampled from a glioma patient whose treatment included an IDH1 peptide vaccine. The DNA sequence is TGCGCCAGCGGGGGGCGGAGGATCAATGAGCAGTTCTTC. This sequence encodes CASGGRRINEQFF.